Listed here is a single T cell receptor (beta chain). Antigen: not known. The sample comes from a study of CD8 T cells in Susac syndrome. After extraction with the RNeasy kit, about 0.5 to 1 ug of the RNA was reverse transcribed using random hexamers. With immunoSEQ multiplex PCR, TCR beta CDR3 was amplified across 54 Vbeta and 13 Jbeta. TCRdb analysed the immunoSEQ multiplex PCR reads with MiXCR anew, one entry per CDR3 protein. The table includes approximately 180,000 distinct CDR3 sequences, about 93% detected once. The CDR3 is 13 residues long. The V gene lost 5 bases and the J gene lost 7 bases, with 14 bases spanning the gap. CDR1 and CDR2 (germline): SNHLY, FYNNEI. CD8+ and CD4+ T cells from blood underwent TCR beta sequencing. General study findings and limits: By the study's own acknowledgment, its TCR sequencing and HLA analysis included relatively few individuals.

Sequencing was done on a sample of CD4+ T cells from PBMCs. V gene TRBV2 combines with J gene TRBJ1-2; TRBD1 might be the D (6 bases). The clonotype comes from a human donor with multiple sclerosis. In nucleotides, the CDR3 is TGTGCCAGCAGTCCCACCGGGACACTTGGCTACACCTTC. Amino acid sequence: CASSPTGTLGYTF.